Ten or more counts support the clone carrying this T cell receptor beta chain. Its target is unknown. This entry is derived from a study of human T cells and chemical hapten exposure. Study-wide background: Patches with 0.01% DPC went on the upper back, and the tests were read at 6 days. Alopecia areata, totalis or universalis affected patients, mainly female.

The time point is: patch test 2, 6 weeks after DPC sensitization. Noted treatment: therapeutic diphenylcyclopropenone sensitization with weekly scalp DPC. The authors' total RNA extraction used unfractionated whole blood. TCRdb reprocessed the RACE reads via MiXCR and lists one record per CDR3 protein. The table has 360,000 or so distinct CDR3 sequences, nearly 6.5% seen once. Study conclusions and caveats: Expanded TCRs produced significantly more large CDR3 similarity clusters than controls did.

Germline V CDR1 and CDR2: SGHVS, FNYEAQ. CDR3 size: 15 residues. Trimming pared 5 bases from V and 0 bases from J, leaving 13 bases between. This TCR was sampled from a young woman with alopecia areata. Some clones in this sample may be carry-over from other donors' samples. The sample in question was whole blood, obtained in connection with sensitization to the hapten diphenylcyclopropenone (DPC). The J gene is TRBJ2-5, the V gene TRBV7-6; D gene ambiguous. The CDR3 reads CASSPSPRYQETQYF. CDR3 coding DNA: TGTGCCAGCAGCCCCTCCCCGAGGTACCAAGAGACCCAGTACTTC.